This T cell receptor beta chain appears in the sequencing data of a study of blood T cell repertoires in COVID-19. The CDR3 is 14 amino acids. Between the trimmed V and J ends, which lost 0 bases and 6 bases, there was a span of 9 bases. CDR1 is SGHDN, CDR2 FVKESK, per germline. Here immunoSEQ multiplex PCR was the method, and the copy in TCRdb shows in-frame clones only, minus some. Among 85,000 to 130,000 clones, about 86% were seen once, and the ten largest hold about 2.5%. The sample holds a few counts of this clone. Material: PBMCs or T cells enriched from blood (not recorded which). The receptor was derived from a woman aged 45-59 years who had recovered from COVID-19. This chain joins TRBV14 and TRBJ1-5, with D unclear. Here the CDR3 DNA reads TGTGCCAGCAGCCAAGAATTTATGCGTCAGCCCCAGCATTTT. Residues: CASSQEFMRQPQHF.